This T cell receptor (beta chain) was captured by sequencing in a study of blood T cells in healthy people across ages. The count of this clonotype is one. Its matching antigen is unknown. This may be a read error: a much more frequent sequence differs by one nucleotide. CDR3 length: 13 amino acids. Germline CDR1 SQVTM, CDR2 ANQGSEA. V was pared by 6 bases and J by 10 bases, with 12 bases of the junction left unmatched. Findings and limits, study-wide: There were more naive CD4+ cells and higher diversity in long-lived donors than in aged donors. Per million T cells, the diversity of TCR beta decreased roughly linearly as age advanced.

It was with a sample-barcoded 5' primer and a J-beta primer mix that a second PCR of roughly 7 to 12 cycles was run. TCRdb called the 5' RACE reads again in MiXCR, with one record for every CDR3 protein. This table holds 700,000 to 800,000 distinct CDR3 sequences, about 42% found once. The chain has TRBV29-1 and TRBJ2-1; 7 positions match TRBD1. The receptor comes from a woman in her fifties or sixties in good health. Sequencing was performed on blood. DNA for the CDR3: TGCAGCGTGATACAGGGGAACACCTACGAGCAGTTCTTC. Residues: CSVIQGNTYEQFF.